Presented here are 14 T cell receptor beta chains from one specimen sequenced in a study of OX40 agonist ivuxolimab in advanced cancers. Here immunoSEQ multiplex PCR was the method, and the copy in TCRdb shows in-frame clones only, minus some. The sample has more than 50,000 clones; 85% are singletons. This material consisted of CD4+ or CD8+ T cells sorted from blood, taken in a trial of the OX40 agonist ivuxolimab. Receptors originate from an adult with an advanced solid tumor such as melanoma, head and neck, liver or kidney cancer.

This clone was detected only once. The CDR3 nucleotides read TGTGCCGGGGGGGGAGGGGTCGAGCAGTACTTC. It codes for CAGGGGVEQYF. This sequence joins TRBV30 and TRBJ2-7, with TRBD2 identical over 7 bases. V lost 8 bases, J lost 6 bases, and 7 bases stayed unmatched. The length of the CDR3 is 11 residues. The V gene's germline CDR1 is GTSNPN and CDR2 SVGIG (reference sequence).

Written as DNA, the CDR3 is TGTGCCAGCAGTTTACTGTCGGGAGCTAACACCGGGGAGCTGTTTTTT. This encodes CASSLLSGANTGELFF. The chain employs TRBV28 and TRBJ2-2; D is possibly TRBD2 (6 bases). Germline values: CDR1 MDHEN, CDR2 SYDVKM. V lost 2 bases and J lost 2, with 12 bases in between. This CDR3 is built from 16 residues.

The CDR3 region has the DNA TGTGCCAGCAGCTCCGAGACAGGGGACGGCTACACCTTC. Its translation: CASSSETGDGYTF. The chain links TRBV11-3 to TRBJ1-2, with 8 bases aligning to TRBD1. The CDR3 spans 13 residues. Germline V gene sequence: CDR1 SGHNT, CDR2 YENEEA. Trimming cost V 4 bases and J 8 bases; bases outside gene matches: 6.

This clone was counted a few times. This rearrangement joins TRBV6-5 to TRBJ1-1; D is perhaps TRBD1 (6 bases). Germline-derived CDR1 and CDR2 are MNHEY and SVGAGI. This CDR3 spans 14 amino acids. Between the trimmed V and J ends, which lost 6 bases and 6 bases, there was a span of 17 bases. The CDR3 spells CASSYRAGRAEAFF. The DNA of the CDR3 is TGTGCCAGCAGCTACAGGGCTGGAAGGGCTGAAGCTTTCTTT.

This chain joins TRBV5-1 and TRBJ2-7, with D unclear. CDR1 SGHRS and CDR2 YFSETQ come from the germline V gene. V lost 1 base and J 0 bases, leaving 11 bases between the germline ends. CDR3 length: 15 residues. The CDR3 nucleotides read TGCGCCAGCAGCTTGAATGGCGCTTTCTCCTACGAGCAGTACTTC. The encoded protein is CASSLNGAFSYEQYF.

The rearrangement joins TRBV7-2 to TRBJ2-6, with D hard to call. The germline V and J ends were trimmed by 0 bases and 1 base, with 10 bases remaining between them. Germline V gene lookup returns CDR1 SGHTA and CDR2 FQGNSA. This CDR3 comprises 17 residues. The CDR3 DNA reads TGTGCCAGCAGCTTAGCAGTAGGATTATCTGGGGCCAACGTCCTGACTTTC. It is translated as CASSLAVGLSGANVLTF.

The chain recombines TRBV7-9 with TRBJ2-1; tentative D call: TRBD1 (6 bases). Per the germline V gene, CDR1 is SEHNR and CDR2 is FQNEAQ (reference sequence). With 5 bases removed from V and 0 bases from J, the gap between germline ends came to 17 bases. This CDR3 is built from 17 residues. The CDR3 here is CASSAPGALSSYNEQFF. The CDR3 nucleotides read TGTGCCAGCAGCGCCCCAGGGGCGCTTAGCTCCTACAATGAGCAGTTCTTC.

V usage is TRBV5-4 and J usage is TRBJ1-1; D gene ambiguous. CDR3 length equals 13 residues. Trimming pared 4 bases from V and 5 bases from J, leaving 12 bases between. CDR1 is SGHNT, CDR2 YYREEE, per germline (reference sequence). The CDR3 here is CASSPAENTEAFF. CDR3 nucleotide sequence: TGTGCCAGCAGCCCCGCAGAAAATACTGAAGCTTTCTTT.

The chain recombines TRBV5-1 with TRBJ2-2; possible D gene TRBD1, 5 bases. The CDR3 sequence is 14 residues long. Between the trimmed V and J ends, which lost 4 bases and 1 base, there was a span of 8 bases. The germline CDR1 and CDR2 sequences are SGHRS and YFSETQ. The CDR3 loop reads CASSLTVNTGELFF. CDR3 nucleotides: TGCGCCAGCAGCCTGACAGTGAACACCGGGGAGCTGTTTTTT.

The rearrangement joins TRBV5-6 to TRBJ1-5, with D possibly being TRBD1 (6 bases). CDR3 length equals 15 residues. Germline values: CDR1 SGHDT, CDR2 YYEEEE. Trimming took off 0 bases at V and 5 bases at J, with 12 bases between the two ends. CDR3 in DNA: TGTGCCAGCAGCTTGGGGCAGGGACAAGATCAGCCCCAGCATTTT. Translating it yields CASSLGQGQDQPQHF.

This chain uses TRBV6-1 with TRBJ2-7; D call uncertain. Germline CDR1 reads MNHNS; CDR2 reads SASEGT. This CDR3 is 14 amino acids long. V lost 2 bases to trimming and J lost 5 bases, with 13 bases between them. The CDR3 region has the DNA TGTGCCAGCAGTGAATCGGACCGTTATCACGAGCAGTACTTC. It translates to CASSESDRYHEQYF.

The V gene is TRBV4-1, the J gene TRBJ2-2; TRBD2 is a possible D gene (6 bases). Germline V CDR1 and CDR2: MGHRA, YSYEKL. Between the trimmed V and J ends, which lost 3 bases and 6 bases, there was a span of 17 bases. The CDR3 consists of 16 residues. The CDR3: CASSQGRLGFPGELFF. In nucleotides, the CDR3 is TGCGCCAGCAGCCAGGGGCGACTAGGATTTCCCGGGGAGCTGTTTTTT.

This clone was found once. V and J are TRBV6-5 and TRBJ2-3, with 8 bases matching TRBD1. The V and J ends lost 0 bases and 2 bases, in that order; junction bases with no gene match: 4. This CDR3 comprises 16 residues. The V gene's germline CDR1 is MNHEY and CDR2 SVGAGI. CDR3 nucleotide sequence: TGTGCCAGCAGTTACTCGGGGCAGGGGGCCACAGATACGCAGTATTTT. Amino acids: CASSYSGQGATDTQYF.

This chain uses TRBV7-8 with TRBJ2-3; D perhaps matches TRBD2 (7 bases). The V gene's germline CDR1 is SGHVS and CDR2 FQNEAQ. CDR3 length equals 15 residues. V was shortened by 7 bases and J by 5 bases, with 19 bases between the two germline ends. In DNA, the CDR3 is TGTGCCAGCAAAAAGGGGGGGGCTTTGCAAGATACGCAGTATTTT. It codes for CASKKGGALQDTQYF.